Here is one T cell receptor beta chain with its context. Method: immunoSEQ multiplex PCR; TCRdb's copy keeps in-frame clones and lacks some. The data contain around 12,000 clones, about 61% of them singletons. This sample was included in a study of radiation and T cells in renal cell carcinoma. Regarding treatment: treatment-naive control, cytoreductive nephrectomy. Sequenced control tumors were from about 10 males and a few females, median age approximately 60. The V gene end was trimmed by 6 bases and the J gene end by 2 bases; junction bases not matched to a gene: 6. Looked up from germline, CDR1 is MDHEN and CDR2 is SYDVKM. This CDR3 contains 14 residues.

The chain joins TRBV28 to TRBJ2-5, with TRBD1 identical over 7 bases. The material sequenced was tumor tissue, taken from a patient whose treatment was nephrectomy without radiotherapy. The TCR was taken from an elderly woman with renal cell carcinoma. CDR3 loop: CASSVGTAQETQYF. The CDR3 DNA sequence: TGTGCCAGCAGCGTAGGGACAGCTCAAGAGACCCAGTACTTC.